This is a list of T cell receptor beta chains from one sample in a study of blood T cell repertoires in COVID-19. Clones were read by immunoSEQ multiplex PCR, and TCRdb kept only the in-frame ones, dropping some. The sample has roughly 230,000 clones; roughly 80% are singletons. The sample consisted of PBMCs or T cells enriched from blood (not recorded which). The receptors derive from a man in his fifties who had recovered from COVID-19. Both conserved end residues are part of each CDR3. Fields, in order: clone size, V gene, D gene, J gene, CDR3 protein, CDR3 DNA. A D gene is named only where the DNA matches it firmly. The size entry is marked missing in some rows and otherwise reads once, few, many or a size class.

size: NA
V: TRBV3-1/TRBV3-2
D: TRBD1
J: TRBJ1-1
CDR3: CASRGQGDTEAFF
DNA: TGTGCCAGCAGGGGACAGGGGGACACTGAAGCTTTCTTT

size: NA
V: TRBV29-1
D: NA
J: TRBJ1-3
CDR3: CSVAATGSSIYF
DNA: TGCAGCGTTGCCGCCACAGGGTCGTCCATATATTTT

size: NA
V: TRBV19
D: TRBD2
J: TRBJ2-3
CDR3: CASSRRAGGVTDTQYF
DNA: TGTGCCAGTAGTAGACGAGCGGGGGGGGTCACAGATACGCAGTATTTT

size: few
V: TRBV19
D: TRBD2
J: TRBJ2-7
CDR3: CASTGTSFYEQYF
DNA: TGTGCCAGCACCGGGACTAGCTTTTACGAGCAGTACTTC

size: NA
V: TRBV6-2/TRBV6-3
D: TRBD2
J: TRBJ2-1
CDR3: CASSLLADPYNEQFF
DNA: TGTGCCAGCAGTCTCCTAGCGGACCCTTACAATGAGCAGTTCTTC

size: NA
V: TRBV20-1
D: TRBD2
J: TRBJ2-7
CDR3: CSASGTSSYEQYF
DNA: TGCAGTGCTAGTGGGACTAGTAGTTACGAGCAGTACTTC

size: NA
V: TRBV19
D: NA
J: TRBJ2-4
CDR3: CASSKGLDKNIQYF
DNA: TGTGCCAGTAGTAAGGGACTTGACAAAAACATTCAGTACTTC

size: few
V: TRBV15
D: NA
J: TRBJ1-3
CDR3: CATSRAQTDSGHLYF
DNA: TGTGCCACCAGCAGAGCTCAAACCGACAGCGGGCATTTATATTTT

size: few
V: TRBV7-3
D: TRBD2
J: TRBJ2-3
CDR3: CASSLTSGRDTQYF
DNA: TGTGCCAGCAGCTTAACAAGCGGGAGAGATACGCAGTATTTT

size: NA
V: TRBV27
D: NA
J: TRBJ2-6
CDR3: CASSPKGRQGGGANVLTF
DNA: TGTGCCAGCAGCCCCAAGGGGCGTCAGGGGGGTGGGGCCAACGTCCTGACTTTC

size: NA
V: TRBV18
D: TRBD1
J: TRBJ1-1
CDR3: CASSLGQGVNTEAFF
DNA: TGTGCCAGCTCACTTGGACAGGGGGTGAACACTGAAGCTTTCTTT

size: NA
V: TRBV11-2
D: NA
J: TRBJ2-1
CDR3: CASSLTSGEQFF
DNA: TGTGCCAGCAGCCTAACAAGCGGAGAGCAGTTCTTC

size: NA
V: TRBV3-1/TRBV3-2
D: NA
J: TRBJ1-5
CDR3: CASSQGGGTDQPQHF
DNA: TGTGCCAGCAGCCAAGGGGGAGGAACCGATCAGCCCCAGCATTTT

size: few
V: TRBV28
D: TRBD1
J: TRBJ1-1
CDR3: CASSLDTGGVILFGEAFF
DNA: TGTGCCAGCAGTTTAGACACAGGGGGCGTCATTCTTTTTGGTGAAGCTTTCTTT

size: NA
V: TRBV12-3/TRBV12-4
D: NA
J: TRBJ1-1
CDR3: CASSLAEGTEAFF
DNA: TGTGCCAGCAGTTTAGCCGAGGGCACTGAAGCTTTCTTT

size: NA
V: TRBV7-9
D: TRBD2
J: TRBJ2-7
CDR3: CASSITPGLAGRMTYEQYF
DNA: TGTGCCAGCAGCATTACTCCGGGACTAGCGGGAAGGATGACCTACGAGCAGTACTTC

size: NA
V: TRBV7-5
D: NA
J: TRBJ2-7
CDR3: CARSLEGGPELYEQYF
DNA: TGTGCCAGAAGCTTAGAGGGGGGGCCAGAGCTCTACGAGCAGTACTTC

size: NA
V: TRBV5-4
D: NA
J: TRBJ1-1
CDR3: CASSFQVWDTEAFF
DNA: TGTGCCAGCAGCTTCCAGGTGTGGGACACTGAAGCTTTCTTT

size: NA
V: TRBV10-3
D: TRBD2
J: TRBJ2-3
CDR3: CAISELAGSTDTQYF
DNA: TGTGCCATCAGCGAACTAGCGGGAAGCACAGATACGCAGTATTTT

size: few
V: TRBV19
D: NA
J: TRBJ2-7
CDR3: CASSIGPRVSEEQYF
DNA: TGTGCCAGTAGTATTGGCCCTCGGGTATCCGAGGAGCAGTACTTC

size: NA
V: TRBV27
D: TRBD1
J: TRBJ2-7
CDR3: CASSLWGQGSYEQYF
DNA: TGTGCCAGCAGTTTATGGGGACAGGGATCCTACGAGCAGTACTTC

size: few
V: TRBV30
D: TRBD1
J: TRBJ1-2
CDR3: CAWSEQGNNYGYTF
DNA: TGTGCCTGGAGTGAACAGGGGAACAACTATGGCTACACCTTC

size: NA
V: TRBV5-1
D: TRBD1
J: TRBJ1-6
CDR3: CASSLVTGENSPLHF
DNA: TGCGCCAGCAGCTTGGTCACAGGGGAAAATTCACCCCTCCACTTT

size: NA
V: TRBV12-5
D: TRBD1
J: TRBJ2-7
CDR3: CASGFPGTGGSYEQYF
DNA: TGTGCTAGTGGTTTCCCCGGGACAGGGGGATCCTACGAGCAGTACTTC

size: NA
V: TRBV4-2
D: NA
J: TRBJ1-3
CDR3: CASSESGTGNTIYF
DNA: TGTGCCAGCAGCGAATCAGGGACTGGAAACACCATATATTTT

size: few
V: TRBV28
D: TRBD2
J: TRBJ2-1
CDR3: CASRVTSGASSYNEQFF
DNA: TGTGCCAGCAGAGTGACTAGCGGGGCTAGCTCCTACAATGAGCAGTTCTTC

size: NA
V: TRBV6-1
D: TRBD2
J: TRBJ2-1
CDR3: CASSESVAGAFNEQFF
DNA: TGTGCCAGCAGTGAAAGCGTAGCGGGGGCCTTTAATGAGCAGTTCTTC

size: NA
V: TRBV7-9
D: TRBD1
J: TRBJ1-1
CDR3: CASSQAGTVNTEAFF
DNA: TGTGCCAGCAGCCAAGCCGGGACAGTGAACACTGAAGCTTTCTTT

size: NA
V: TRBV9
D: NA
J: TRBJ2-7
CDR3: CASSVGRTPYEQYF
DNA: TGTGCCAGCAGCGTAGGCAGAACCCCCTACGAGCAGTACTTC

size: NA
V: TRBV7-2
D: NA
J: TRBJ1-1
CDR3: CASSLAGREAFF
DNA: TGTGCCAGCAGCTTAGCGGGCCGAGAAGCTTTCTTT

size: few
V: TRBV5-1
D: TRBD2
J: TRBJ2-7
CDR3: CASSYVAGEEQYF
DNA: TGCGCCAGCAGCTACGTAGCGGGAGAAGAGCAGTACTTC

size: NA
V: TRBV3-1/TRBV3-2
D: NA
J: TRBJ2-7
CDR3: CASSQEGGWAYEQYF
DNA: TGTGCCAGCAGCCAAGAAGGCGGTTGGGCCTACGAGCAGTACTTC

size: NA
V: TRBV12-3/TRBV12-4
D: NA
J: TRBJ2-7
CDR3: CASRVGLSYEQYF
DNA: TGTGCCAGCAGGGTAGGACTTTCCTACGAGCAGTACTTC

size: NA
V: TRBV10-3
D: NA
J: TRBJ1-2
CDR3: CAISESTDYGYTF
DNA: TGTGCCATCAGTGAGTCAACAGACTATGGCTACACCTTC

size: NA
V: TRBV7-9
D: NA
J: TRBJ1-3
CDR3: CASSPPFRYGNTIYF
DNA: TGTGCCAGCAGCCCACCGTTCCGGTATGGAAACACCATATATTTT

size: NA
V: TRBV5-1
D: TRBD2
J: TRBJ2-5
CDR3: CASSLDVSGGETQYF
DNA: TGCGCCAGCAGCTTGGATGTTAGCGGGGGAGAGACCCAGTACTTC

size: NA
V: TRBV27
D: TRBD2
J: TRBJ2-7
CDR3: CASKTTGTRLYEQYF
DNA: TGTGCCAGCAAAACAACCGGGACTAGACTATACGAGCAGTACTTC